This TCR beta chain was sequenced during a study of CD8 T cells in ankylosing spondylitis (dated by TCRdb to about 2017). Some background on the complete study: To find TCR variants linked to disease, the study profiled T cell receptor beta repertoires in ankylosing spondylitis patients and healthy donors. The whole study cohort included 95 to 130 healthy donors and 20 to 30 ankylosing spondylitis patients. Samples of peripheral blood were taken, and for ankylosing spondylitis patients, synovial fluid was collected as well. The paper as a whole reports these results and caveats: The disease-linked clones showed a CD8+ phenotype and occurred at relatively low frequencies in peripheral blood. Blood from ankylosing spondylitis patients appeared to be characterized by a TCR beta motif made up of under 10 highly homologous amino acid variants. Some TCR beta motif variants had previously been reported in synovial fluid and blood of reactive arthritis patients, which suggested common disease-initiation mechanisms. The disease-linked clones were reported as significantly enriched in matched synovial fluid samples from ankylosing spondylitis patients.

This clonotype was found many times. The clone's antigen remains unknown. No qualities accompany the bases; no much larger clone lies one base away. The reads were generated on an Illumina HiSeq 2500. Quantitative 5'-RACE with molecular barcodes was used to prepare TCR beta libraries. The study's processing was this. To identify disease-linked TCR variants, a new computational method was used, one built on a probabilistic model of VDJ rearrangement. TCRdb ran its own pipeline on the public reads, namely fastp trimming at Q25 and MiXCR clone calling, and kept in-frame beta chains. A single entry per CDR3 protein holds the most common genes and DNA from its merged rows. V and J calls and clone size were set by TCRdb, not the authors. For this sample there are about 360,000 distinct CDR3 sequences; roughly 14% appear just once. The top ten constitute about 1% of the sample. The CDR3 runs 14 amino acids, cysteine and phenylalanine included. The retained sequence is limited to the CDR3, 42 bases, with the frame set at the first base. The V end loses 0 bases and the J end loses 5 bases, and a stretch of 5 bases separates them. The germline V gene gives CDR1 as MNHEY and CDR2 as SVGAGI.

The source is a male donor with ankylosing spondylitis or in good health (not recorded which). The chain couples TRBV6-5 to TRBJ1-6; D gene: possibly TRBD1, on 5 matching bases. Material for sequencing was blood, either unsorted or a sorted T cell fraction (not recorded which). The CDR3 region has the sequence CASSYSGDNSPLHF. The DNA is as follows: TGTGCCAGCAGTTACTCAGGGGATAATTCACCCCTCCACTTT.